Sequencing of this T cell receptor (beta chain) was carried out in a study of identical twins. General observations from the study: The authors noted that invariant MAIT and iNKT cells could partly confound zero-insertion analyses. Where beta out-of-frame sequences were concerned, excess twin sharing was weaker.

Concerning this clonotype itself: Its antigen remains unknown.

The CDR3 runs to 15 residues. Losses at the gene ends were 3 bases for V and 4 bases for J; bases not matched to a gene: 6. CDR1 SGHAT and CDR2 FQDESV come from the germline V gene (reference sequence). TCRdb itself ran the 5' RACE reads through MiXCR, one entry per CDR3 protein. The sample includes about 690,000 distinct CDR3 sequences, less than 7% seen only once; the top ten take approximately 1.6%. Donors were all healthy Caucasians. The sequence came from a man aged 18 to 30 in good health. Sequencing was carried out using naive T cells sorted from blood. This chain links TRBV11-1 with TRBJ2-3; 8 bases are shared with TRBD2. The CDR3 DNA follows: TGTGCCAGCAGCTTGTTGCGGGAGGTGCCAGATACGCAGTATTTT. It codes for CASSLLREVPDTQYF.